This T cell receptor beta chain originates from a study of blood T cell repertoires in COVID-19. Libraries were prepared by immunoSEQ multiplex PCR; TCRdb keeps only in-frame clonotypes and omits some of them. Of 390,000 or so clones listed, roughly 89% are singletons. The germline gives CDR1 SNHLY, CDR2 FYNNEI. Trimming removed 7 bases at V and 2 bases at J, with 14 bases between. CDR3 length: 15 residues. The receptor's source is a woman aged 30 to 39 with active or convalescent COVID-19. J is TRBJ2-2 and V is TRBV2, with TRBD2 as a possible D gene (5 bases). Material for sequencing was peripheral blood. CDR3 region: CASNPSGRNTGELFF. The CDR3 bases are TGTGCCAGCAATCCGAGCGGCCGTAACACCGGGGAGCTGTTTTTT.